This T cell receptor beta chain was found in a study of blood T cell repertoires in COVID-19. The overall study: Samples taken during acute and convalescent COVID-19 were collected in the United States, Italy and Spain. T cells, B-cell-depleted T cells, or PBMCs provided the cDNA or gDNA that served as material.

Source study methods: Estimation of nucleated cell counts was performed using reference gene primer amplification. Sequenced by immunoSEQ multiplex PCR; TCRdb stores in-frame clones only, minus some. That table supplies the V and J calls and clone size; D and trimming were determined from the DNA. Found here are roughly 200,000 clones, around 90% of them singletons; the top ten hold around 1.4%. Per germline, CDR1 SGHRS and CDR2 YFSETQ. This CDR3 comprises 16 residues. V trimming: 5 bases; J trimming: 5 bases; junction bases outside the gene matches: 14. This receptor was taken from a man between 18 and 35 years old with active or convalescent COVID-19. The chain is built from TRBV5-1 and TRBJ2-5; the match to TRBD1 covers 8 bases. Sequenced input: peripheral blood. CDR3 sequence (DNA): TGCGCCAGCAGACTAGTTGGGCAGGGGGCTGAGGAGACCCAGTACTTC. As protein: CASRLVGQGAEETQYF.